One sample yielded the 30 T cell receptor beta chains listed below, sequenced in a study of blood T cell repertoires in COVID-19 (TCRdb year 2020). Receptor libraries were prepared by the immunoSEQ multiplex PCR assay. Sourced from immuneACCESS, this table was stored by TCRdb with only in-frame sequences that have V and J called. A share of the clones is absent; for the studies checked, an unresolved V gene accounts for under half, and the remainder has no known explanation. The sample table holds about 240,000 clones, of which around 88% were seen once. The leading ten clones occupy around 4% of the sample. Material: PBMCs or T cells enriched from blood (not recorded which). These receptors originate from a woman in her thirties who had recovered from COVID-19.

This chain joins TRBV11-3 and TRBJ2-2; possibly TRBD2 for D (5 bases). V lost 2 bases and J lost 0, with 10 bases in between. The CDR3 spans 16 residues. Germline V gene sequence: CDR1 SGHNT, CDR2 YENEEA. Here the CDR3 reads CASSLFPGTNTGELFF. CDR3 bases: TGTGCCAGCAGCTTATTCCCGGGGACGAACACCGGGGAGCTGTTTTTT.

The chain joins TRBV11-2 to TRBJ1-4; no clear D gene. V lost 4 bases, J lost 5 bases, and 11 bases lay in between. This CDR3 contains 14 residues. From germline, CDR1 is SGHAT and CDR2 FQNNGV. The CDR3 DNA follows: TGTGCCAGCAGCTCCGGAGGAGGGAATGAAAAACTGTTTTTT. This gives the protein CASSSGGGNEKLFF. The full variable domain, with the rest looked up from reference TRBV11-2 and TRBJ1-4, is EAGVAQSPRYKIIEKRQSVAFWCNPISGHATLYWYQQILGQGPKLLIQFQNNGVVDDSQLPKDRFSAERLKGVDSTLKIQPAKLEDSAVYLCASSSGGGNEKLFFGSGTQLSVL.

V gene TRBV11-3 combines with J gene TRBJ2-1; 16 nucleotides line up with TRBD2. The CDR3 runs 17 residues. After removal of 0 bases from V and 11 bases from J, the junction contained 7 bases not matched to a gene. Germline assignment: CDR1 SGHNT and CDR2 YENEEA. The CDR3 is CASSLDSGLAGGRKQFF. CDR3 sequence (DNA): TGTGCCAGCAGCTTAGATTCGGGACTAGCGGGAGGGCGTAAGCAGTTCTTC.

The sample holds one count of this clone. This chain connects TRBV3-1 (or the pseudogene TRBV3-2) to TRBJ2-4, with a possible D match to TRBD1 (5 bases). Trimming took off 0 bases at V and 4 bases at J, with 22 bases between the two ends. The CDR3 is 19 residues long. Germline CDR1 reads LGHDT; CDR2 reads YNNKEL (reference sequence). The CDR3 coding sequence is TGTGCCAGCAGCCAAGATCTGGGTCGTGGGGCGAAGGATAAAAACATTCAGTACTTC. This codes for CASSQDLGRGAKDKNIQYF.

J is TRBJ1-2 and V is TRBV4-1; the D gene is possibly TRBD1 (5 bases). This CDR3 is built from 13 residues. Trimming took off 1 base at V and 6 bases at J, with 9 bases between the two ends. The germline V gene has CDR1 MGHRA and CDR2 YSYEKL. The CDR3 DNA reads as TGCGCCAGCAGCCAAGTCCGGGGGGATGGCTACACCTTC. Residues: CASSQVRGDGYTF.

The chain is built from TRBV6-6 and TRBJ1-1; no definite D call. The germline gives CDR1 MNHNY, CDR2 SVGAGI (reference sequence). CDR3 size: 14 residues. V gave up 2 bases and J gave up 6 bases, with 13 bases separating them. The CDR3 is CASSYLVGRPEAFF. As DNA, the CDR3 is TGTGCCAGCAGTTACCTGGTGGGCAGACCTGAAGCTTTCTTT.

This rearrangement joins TRBV28 to TRBJ1-5, with unresolved D. Germline lookup yields CDR1 MDHEN and CDR2 SYDVKM. The CDR3 covers 19 residues. V lost 5 bases, J lost 3 bases, and 26 bases lay in between. Here the CDR3 reads CASSNNSRTMAGVNQPQHF. The CDR3 coding sequence is TGTGCCAGCAGTAACAACTCTCGGACTATGGCGGGAGTCAATCAGCCCCAGCATTTT.

The V call is TRBV24-1, the J call TRBJ2-1; D may be TRBD1 (5 bases). V gave up 3 bases and J gave up 4 bases, with 6 bases separating them. CDR3 length: 13 amino acids. Germline values: CDR1 KGHDR, CDR2 SFDVKD. The CDR3 DNA reads as TGTGCCACCAGTGATGGGGCTTACAATGAGCAGTTCTTC. Amino acid sequence: CATSDGAYNEQFF.

The gene calls are TRBV9 and TRBJ1-3, with a weak D call TRBD1 (6 bases). CDR3 length: 14 residues. V was pared by 2 bases and J by 1 base, with 7 bases between. Germline V lookup: CDR1 SGDLS, CDR2 YYNGEE. For the CDR3, the DNA is TGTGCCAGCAGCGTGGGACAATCTGGAAACACCATATATTTT. This codes for CASSVGQSGNTIYF. Based on the CDR3 plus reference TRBV9 and TRBJ1-3, the full variable domain is DSGVTQTPKHLITATGQRVTLRCSPRSGDLSVYWYQQSLDQGLQFLIQYYNGEERAKGNILERFSAQQFPDLHSELNLSSLELGDSALYFCASSVGQSGNTIYFGEGSWLTVV.

The rearrangement uses TRBV4-3 and TRBJ1-2, with D unresolved. Trimming removed 2 bases from V and 4 bases from J, with 14 bases in between. Per germline, CDR1 LGHNA and CDR2 YSLEER. The CDR3 totals 15 residues. CDR3 bases: TGCGCCAGCAGCCAAAGGATCGAGGGAGGCTATGGCTACACCTTC. Translation gives CASSQRIEGGYGYTF.

This chain connects TRBV6-2 or TRBV6-3 to TRBJ1-1; possibly TRBD1 for D (5 bases). Trimming pared 0 bases from V and 1 base from J, leaving 12 bases between. CDR1 is MNHEY, CDR2 SVGEGT, per germline. The CDR3 covers 16 residues. The CDR3 loop reads CASSYSYPRGNTEAFF. The CDR3, as DNA: TGTGCCAGCAGTTACTCGTATCCTAGGGGGAACACTGAAGCTTTCTTT.

A few counts support this clone. The rearrangement uses TRBV6-4 and TRBJ2-2; 7 positions match TRBD2. This CDR3 is 15 amino acids long. CDR1 MRHNA and CDR2 SNTAGT come from the germline V gene. Unmatched junction bases numbered 4, after V lost 3 bases and J lost 3 bases. CDR3: CASSEDGGDTGELFF. The CDR3 nucleotides read TGTGCCAGCAGTGAAGATGGGGGGGACACCGGGGAGCTGTTTTTT.

The rearrangement joins TRBV9 to TRBJ2-7; a weak D match, TRBD2 (7 bases). Looked up from germline, CDR1 is SGDLS and CDR2 is YYNGEE. V lost 0 bases, J lost 3 bases, and 13 bases lay in between. CDR3 length: 15 amino acids. The CDR3 reads CASSVGSGTFYEQYF. CDR3 bases: TGTGCCAGCAGCGTAGGAAGCGGGACATTCTACGAGCAGTACTTC.

This clone was recorded once. The gene calls are TRBV7-2 and TRBJ2-5, with 9 positions matching TRBD2. Trimming at V came to 0 bases and at J to 4 bases, leaving 6 bases not matched to a gene. CDR1 and CDR2 (germline): SGHTA, FQGNSA. The CDR3 is 16 residues long. This CDR3 is CASSLAPGLALETQYF. The CDR3 coding sequence is TGTGCCAGCAGCTTAGCACCCGGACTAGCGCTAGAGACCCAGTACTTC. The whole variable domain, remainder taken from reference TRBV7-2 and TRBJ2-5, is GAGVSQSPSNKVTEKGKDVELRCDPISGHTALYWYRQSLGQGLEFLIYFQGNSAPDKSGLPSDRFSAERTGGSVSTLTIQRTQQEDSAVYLCASSLAPGLALETQYFGPGTRLLVL.

The chain has TRBV4-3 and TRBJ2-2; TRBD2 might be the D (6 bases). The germline V gene has CDR1 LGHNA and CDR2 YSLEER. The CDR3 consists of 15 residues. V lost 1 base, J lost 2 bases, and 8 bases lay in between. The CDR3 loop reads CASSQGTTNTGELFF. The CDR3 DNA is TGCGCCAGCAGCCAAGGGACTACTAACACCGGGGAGCTGTTTTTT.

The rearrangement joins TRBV19 to TRBJ1-5, with TRBD1 identical over 7 bases. The CDR3 totals 15 residues. Germline CDR1 reads LNHDA; CDR2 reads SQIVND (reference sequence). V shed 3 bases and J 3 bases; nucleotides not matched to a gene: 5. CDR3 residues: CASSISGTVNQPQHF. The CDR3 region has the DNA TGTGCCAGTAGTATCTCCGGGACAGTCAATCAGCCCCAGCATTTT.

This clone was counted between two and nine times. V and J are TRBV7-3 and TRBJ1-2, with TRBD1 identical over 12 bases. Trimming at V came to 6 bases and at J to 6 bases, leaving 8 bases not matched to a gene. Germline CDR1 and CDR2: SGHTA and FQGTGA. The CDR3 covers 15 residues. CDR3 bases: TGTGCCAGCAGGGATCCGGGACAGGGGGCGCATGGCTACACCTTC. This translates into CASRDPGQGAHGYTF.

This rearrangement joins TRBV5-4 to TRBJ2-2; no definite D call. This CDR3 has 16 amino acids. V was cut by 0 bases and J by 4 bases, with 13 bases left in between. CDR1 and CDR2 from the germline V gene are SGHNT and YYREEE (reference sequence). The CDR3 nucleotides read TGTGCCAGCAGCTTGGGCAATCTCGCGAGCACCGGGGAGCTGTTTTTT. The encoded protein is CASSLGNLASTGELFF. The whole variable domain, remainder taken from reference TRBV5-4 and TRBJ2-2, is ETGVTQSPTHLIKTRGQQVTLRCSSQSGHNTVSWYQQALGQGPQFIFQYYREEENGRGNFPPRFSGLQFPNYSSELNVNALELDDSALYLCASSLGNLASTGELFFGEGSRLTVL.

The J gene is TRBJ2-3, the V gene TRBV5-1, with 9 bases aligning to TRBD1. Germline values: CDR1 SGHRS, CDR2 YFSETQ. This CDR3 comprises 16 residues. J was trimmed by 5 bases and V by 5 bases; bases with no gene match: 12. As DNA, the CDR3 is TGCGCCAGCAGTAAACAGGGGGCTGGTTTTGGAGATACGCAGTATTTT. Translated, it gives CASSKQGAGFGDTQYF. Full variable domain (remainder filled in from reference TRBV5-1 and TRBJ2-3): KAGVTQTPRYLIKTRGQQVTLSCSPISGHRSVSWYQQTPGQGLQFLFEYFSETQRNKGNFPGRFSGRQFSNSRSEMNVSTLELGDSALYLCASSKQGAGFGDTQYFGPGTRLTVL.

This chain joins TRBV28 and TRBJ1-5; D is undetermined. This CDR3 has 14 residues. CDR1 and CDR2 (germline): MDHEN, SYDVKM. Trimming left V 4 bases short and J 6 bases short, with 13 bases between. The chain's CDR3 is CASSSPQGGQPQHF. The CDR3 DNA reads as TGTGCCAGCAGTTCCCCCCAAGGCGGTCAGCCCCAGCATTTT.

For the CDR3, the DNA is TGTGCCAGCAGTGACTCGACTAGCGGCTACAATGAGCAGTTCTTC. This codes for CASSDSTSGYNEQFF. The chain combines TRBV6-4 with TRBJ2-1; the match to TRBD2 covers 9 bases. Germline V gene sequence: CDR1 MRHNA, CDR2 SNTAGT. Germline trimming cut 0 bases from V and 3 bases from J; bases unmatched to any gene: 0. This CDR3 contains 15 residues.

The rearrangement joins TRBV12-5 to TRBJ2-5; D uncertain. From germline, CDR1 is LGHNT and CDR2 FRNRAP. V was cut by 6 bases and J by 3 bases, with 5 bases left in between. CDR3 length equals 11 residues. The CDR3, as DNA: TGTGCTAGTGGAATCGAAGAGACCCAGTACTTC. Translating gives CASGIEETQYF.

J is TRBJ2-4 and V is TRBV4-3; tentative D call: TRBD1 (6 bases). CDR1 LGHNA and CDR2 YSLEER come from the germline V gene. V was clipped by 4 bases and J by 8 bases, with 12 bases between them. The CDR3 length is 13 residues. The CDR3, as DNA: TGCGCCAGCAGCCGGGACAAAGGGGACATTCAGTACTTC. Residues: CASSRDKGDIQYF.

The CDR3 sequence: CASSLSGNGNFEKLFF. CDR3 nucleotides: TGTGCCAGCAGTTTAAGTGGGAACGGGAACTTCGAAAAACTGTTTTTT. This sequence joins TRBV28 and TRBJ1-4, with unresolved D. Germline V gene sequence: CDR1 MDHEN, CDR2 SYDVKM. This CDR3 is built from 16 residues. V dropped 2 bases and J dropped 8 bases, with 18 bases sitting between them.

V usage is TRBV20-1 and J usage is TRBJ1-2; no reliable D call. Germline V CDR1 and CDR2: DFQATT, SNEGSKA (reference sequence). CDR3 size: 11 residues. V gave up 4 bases and J gave up 8 bases, with 11 bases separating them. As DNA, the CDR3 is TGCAGTGCTAACGATCTATGGGGCTACACCTTC. It encodes CSANDLWGYTF.

The chain combines TRBV2 with TRBJ1-1; 7 positions match TRBD1. The CDR3 spans 12 residues. V gave up 8 bases and J gave up 11 bases; unmatched junction bases: 11. Germline loops: CDR1 SNHLY, CDR2 FYNNEI. The CDR3 here is CASDVGTERAFF. The DNA for the CDR3 is TGTGCCAGCGACGTTGGGACAGAAAGGGCTTTCTTT.

This clone has at least ten counts. The rearrangement links TRBV5-4 to TRBJ2-1; perhaps TRBD2 as D (6 bases). This CDR3 has 16 amino acids. Germline V gene sequence: CDR1 SGHNT, CDR2 YYREEE (reference sequence). Between the trimmed V and J ends, which lost 4 bases and 0 bases, there was a span of 14 bases. The CDR3 sequence is CASSPSGGASYNEQFF. The DNA of the CDR3 is TGTGCCAGCAGCCCCTCCGGAGGGGCCTCCTACAATGAGCAGTTCTTC.

The chain carries TRBV4-3 and TRBJ1-6; D uncertain. This CDR3 region has 17 residues. Between the trimmed V and J ends, which lost 0 bases and 7 bases, there was a span of 16 bases. Germline loops: CDR1 LGHNA, CDR2 YSLEER. In nucleotides, the CDR3 is TGCGCCAGCAGCCAAGAACGAGTGGGAGGGAGAAATTCACCCCTCCACTTT. Translated, it gives CASSQERVGGRNSPLHF.

The count of this clone is one. This chain uses TRBV5-1 with TRBJ1-6; D unresolved. Germline V CDR1 and CDR2: SGHRS, YFSETQ. Trimming stripped 0 bases from V and 8 bases from J, with 6 bases between. This CDR3 is 13 amino acids long. CDR3 loop: CASSLGSDSPLHF. The DNA for the CDR3 is TGCGCCAGCAGCTTGGGCAGTGATTCACCCCTCCACTTT.

The chain links TRBV18 to TRBJ2-1; 7 bases match TRBD1. V lost 4 bases to trimming and J lost 0 bases; unmatched junction nucleotides: 6. Germline CDR1 is KGHSH and CDR2 is LQKENI. The CDR3 is 16 residues long. For the CDR3, the DNA is TGTGCCAGCTCACTTCGAGGGGGCCTCTCCTACAATGAGCAGTTCTTC. Protein product: CASSLRGGLSYNEQFF.